This is a list of T cell receptor beta chains from one sample in a study of shared clonotypes between healthy human individuals. Generated by immunoSEQ multiplex PCR, the TCRdb table keeps only in-frame clones and is missing some. The sample has 520,000 or so clones, less than 85% seen once; the top ten hold 10% to 15%. The sample taken for sequencing was PBMCs. The receptors originated from a woman in her 40s in good health. Some clones in this sample may be carry-over from other donors' samples. Both conserved end residues are part of each CDR3. The D gene is left open where the match is weak. Expanded clones are given a class, and other clones once, few, many or no size at all.

J: TRBJ2-7; V: TRBV9; size: few; D: TRBD2; length: 14; DNA: TGTGCCAGCAGCGTGGGCGGGAGGAACTACGAGCAGTACTTC; CDR3: CASSVGGRNYEQYF
J: TRBJ2-7; V: TRBV15; size: .; D: .; length: 13; DNA: TGTGCCACCAGCAGAGTCTTGGGAGACGAGCAGTACTTC; CDR3: CATSRVLGDEQYF
J: TRBJ2-7; V: TRBV9; size: .; D: .; length: 15; DNA: TGTGCCAGCAGCGTCGCCAGGGGAGTCTGTAACGAGCAGTACTTC; CDR3: CASSVARGVCNEQYF
J: TRBJ2-3; V: TRBV30; size: .; D: TRBD2; length: 15; DNA: TGTGCCTGGAGTGTATCGGGGACTAGCCCCGATACGCAGTATTTT; CDR3: CAWSVSGTSPDTQYF
J: TRBJ1-1; V: TRBV7-2; size: .; D: .; length: 14; DNA: TGTGCCAGCAGCTCAACCCACACTAGAACCGAAGCTTTCTTT; CDR3: CASSSTHTRTEAFF
J: TRBJ2-7; V: TRBV7-9; size: .; D: TRBD2; length: 15; DNA: TGTGCCAGCAGCTCGAGCGGGACCTCTCTTGCCGAGCAGTACTTC; CDR3: CASSSSGTSLAEQYF
J: TRBJ2-4; V: TRBV6-1; size: .; D: TRBD2; length: 15; DNA: TGTGCCAGCAGTGAAGCAGGAGGTAGCGGGGGTATTCAGTACTTC; CDR3: CASSEAGGSGGIQYF
J: TRBJ2-5; V: TRBV18; size: .; D: .; length: 17; DNA: TGTGCCAGCTCACCACCGAATCTCACCGGGAGAGGAGAGACCCAGTACTTC; CDR3: CASSPPNLTGRGETQYF
J: TRBJ1-5; V: TRBV6-6; size: .; D: .; length: 15; DNA: TGTGCCAGCAGTCCAGGGAACTGGGGCAATCAGCCCCAGCATTTT; CDR3: CASSPGNWGNQPQHF
J: TRBJ2-7; V: TRBV27; size: .; D: .; length: 14; DNA: TGTGCCAGCAGTTTAGGCGTAGGACGCTACGAGCAGTACTTC; CDR3: CASSLGVGRYEQYF
J: TRBJ2-1; V: TRBV7-2; size: few; D: TRBD2; length: 14; DNA: TGTGCCAGCAGCCCCCCGACTAGCCGGGATGAGCAGTTCTTC; CDR3: CASSPPTSRDEQFF
J: TRBJ1-1; V: TRBV18; size: few; D: .; length: 14; DNA: TGTGCCAGCTCACCTCAGAGACAGAACACTGAAGCTTTCTTT; CDR3: CASSPQRQNTEAFF
J: TRBJ2-3; V: TRBV25-1; size: many; D: .; length: 15; DNA: TGTGCCAGCAGTGAGGGTAGTTATAGCACAGATACGCAGTATTTT; CDR3: CASSEGSYSTDTQYF
J: TRBJ1-2; V: TRBV19; size: .; D: TRBD1; length: 14; DNA: TGTGCCAGTAGACCCGGGACAGCCACGAGGGGCTACACCTTC; CDR3: CASRPGTATRGYTF
J: TRBJ2-1; V: TRBV28; size: .; D: .; length: 12; DNA: TGTGCCACTCAGCAGGGCCCCAATGAGCAGTTCTTC; CDR3: CATQQGPNEQFF
J: TRBJ1-2; V: TRBV14; size: .; D: .; length: 14; DNA: TGTGCCAGCAGCCAAGTTCGGGGACCGGGTGGCTACACCTTC; CDR3: CASSQVRGPGGYTF
J: TRBJ1-4; V: TRBV5-1; size: many; D: TRBD1; length: 16; DNA: TGCGCCAGCAGCTTTGACGGACAGGGGGCTAATGAAAAACTGTTTTTT; CDR3: CASSFDGQGANEKLFF
J: TRBJ1-2; V: TRBV28; size: .; D: .; length: 15; DNA: TGTGCCAGCACTCCCTGGCAGGGAAGTAACTATGGCTACACCTTC; CDR3: CASTPWQGSNYGYTF
J: TRBJ2-6; V: TRBV25-1; size: many; D: .; length: 13; DNA: TGTGCCAGCAGTGTACCTGGGGCCAACGTCCTGACTTTC; CDR3: CASSVPGANVLTF
J: TRBJ2-7; V: TRBV7-2; size: .; D: .; length: 14; DNA: TGTGCCAGCAGCTCCCTTTGGGGAGATAACGAGCAGTACTTC; CDR3: CASSSLWGDNEQYF
J: TRBJ1-1; V: TRBV29-1; size: .; D: .; length: 13; DNA: TGCAGCGTTGGGAAGGGACGGGTCACTGAAGCTTTCTTT; CDR3: CSVGKGRVTEAFF
J: TRBJ1-3; V: TRBV27; size: .; D: .; length: 16; DNA: TGTGCCAGCAGTTTACGCCGAACAGGGATCGGAAACACCATATATTTT; CDR3: CASSLRRTGIGNTIYF
J: TRBJ2-3; V: TRBV19; size: .; D: .; length: 14; DNA: TGTGCCAGCCGGGACTCCTCTAGCACAGATACGCAGTATTTT; CDR3: CASRDSSSTDTQYF
J: TRBJ1-5; V: TRBV5-1; size: .; D: TRBD1; length: 17; DNA: TGCGCCAGCAGCTTGGCAGGGGGCGGAGGGGGCAATCAGCCCCAGCATTTT; CDR3: CASSLAGGGGGNQPQHF
J: TRBJ2-7; V: TRBV7-8; size: .; D: .; length: 13; DNA: TGCGCCAGCAGAAGGGACCTCAATTCCGAGCAGTACTTC; CDR3: CASRRDLNSEQYF
J: TRBJ2-2; V: TRBV20-1; size: .; D: .; length: 11; DNA: TGCAGTGCGAGGAGGGGGGGGGAGCTGTTTTTT; CDR3: CSARRGGELFF
J: TRBJ1-3; V: TRBV11-2; size: .; D: TRBD1; length: 11; DNA: TGTGCCAGCAGCCGCGGGACAGGCTTATATTTT; CDR3: CASSRGTGLYF
J: TRBJ1-2; V: TRBV30; size: .; D: TRBD1; length: 18; DNA: TGTGCCTGGGCCCGGTCCATTACCGGGACAGGGGGCAACTATGGCTACACCTTC; CDR3: CAWARSITGTGGNYGYTF
J: TRBJ2-1; V: TRBV5-1; size: .; D: .; length: 15; DNA: TGCGCCAGCAGCTTGGGGCGTGGAGCCTACAATGAGCAGTTCTTC; CDR3: CASSLGRGAYNEQFF
J: TRBJ1-4; V: TRBV6-1; size: .; D: .; length: 14; DNA: TGTGCCAGCAGTTTTAACAGGGCTAATGAAAAACTGTTTTTT; CDR3: CASSFNRANEKLFF
J: TRBJ1-4; V: TRBV29-1; size: .; D: .; length: 13; DNA: TGCAGCGTTGCTGGGCAGTATCGTGAAAAACTGTTTTTT; CDR3: CSVAGQYREKLFF
J: TRBJ2-1; V: TRBV28; size: .; D: TRBD2; length: 16; DNA: TGTGCCAGCAGTTTACCCAGCCTAGCGGGAGACAATGAGCAGTTCTTC; CDR3: CASSLPSLAGDNEQFF
J: TRBJ2-1; V: TRBV2; size: .; D: .; length: 14; DNA: TGTGCCAATGAACGGGAAAGAACCTACAATGAGCAGTTCTTC; CDR3: CANERERTYNEQFF
J: TRBJ2-5; V: TRBV9; size: .; D: TRBD1; length: 14; DNA: TGTGCCAGCAGCGTAGGACAGGGGGCAGAGACCCAGTACTTC; CDR3: CASSVGQGAETQYF
J: TRBJ2-3; V: TRBV7-7; size: .; D: TRBD2; length: 17; DNA: TGTGCTAGCAGCTTAGGTCGGACTAGCGGGAGGACAGATACGCAGTATTTT; CDR3: CASSLGRTSGRTDTQYF
J: TRBJ1-1; V: TRBV6-1; size: few; D: .; length: 11; DNA: TGTGCCAGCAGTGAATCCACTGAAGCTTTCTTT; CDR3: CASSESTEAFF
J: TRBJ1-6; V: TRBV4-1; size: .; D: .; length: 16; DNA: TGCGCCAGCAGGCCCATGGGGGTCTCCTATAATTCACCCCTCCACTTT; CDR3: CASRPMGVSYNSPLHF
J: TRBJ2-5; V: TRBV9; size: .; D: TRBD2; length: 16; DNA: TGTGCCAGCAGCGTCCTTCCTCTAGCGGGAGAAGAGACCCAGTACTTC; CDR3: CASSVLPLAGEETQYF
J: TRBJ2-2; V: TRBV2; size: .; D: TRBD2; length: 15; DNA: TGTGCCACCCCGAGTGGGCGGGAGGACACCGGGGAGCTGTTTTTT; CDR3: CATPSGREDTGELFF
J: TRBJ2-7; V: TRBV14; size: .; D: TRBD1; length: 13; DNA: TGTGCCAGCAGCCCGGGACAGGGCTACGAGCAGTACTTC; CDR3: CASSPGQGYEQYF
J: TRBJ2-7; V: TRBV4-1; size: .; D: .; length: 14; DNA: TGCGCCAGCAGCCAAGCGGACAACTCCTACGAGCAGTACTTC; CDR3: CASSQADNSYEQYF
J: TRBJ2-7; V: TRBV28; size: .; D: .; length: 14; DNA: TGTGCCAGCAGTTTGTTGTCCGCTCGGGACGAGCAGTACTTC; CDR3: CASSLLSARDEQYF
J: TRBJ2-7; V: TRBV27; size: .; D: .; length: 13; DNA: TGTGCCAGCAGTTTACCGAGCTCCTACGAGCAGTACTTC; CDR3: CASSLPSSYEQYF
J: TRBJ1-4; V: TRBV18; size: .; D: .; length: 14; DNA: TGTGCCAGCTCACCGCAGGGGTCTAATGAAAAACTGTTTTTT; CDR3: CASSPQGSNEKLFF
J: TRBJ1-1; V: TRBV5-1; size: few; D: .; length: 14; DNA: TGCGCCAGCCGACCCATACCTATGAACACTGAAGCTTTCTTT; CDR3: CASRPIPMNTEAFF
J: TRBJ1-4; V: TRBV7-6; size: .; D: TRBD1; length: 19; DNA: TGTGCCAGCAGCTCGATACCGGGACAGGGGGAAGGGGATTATGAAAAACTGTTTTTT; CDR3: CASSSIPGQGEGDYEKLFF
J: TRBJ2-1; V: TRBV28; size: .; D: .; length: 16; DNA: TGTGCCAGCAACTCCCCCTGGCGTAGCTCCTACAATGAGCAGTTCTTC; CDR3: CASNSPWRSSYNEQFF
J: TRBJ2-1; V: TRBV11-3; size: few; D: .; length: 14; DNA: TGTGCCAGCAGCCTCCGGGGCCAAGGGAATGAGCAGTTCTTC; CDR3: CASSLRGQGNEQFF
J: TRBJ2-7; V: TRBV7-2; size: few; D: .; length: 15; DNA: TGTGCCAGCAGCCCGCTCTGGGCTCCGACCTACGAGCAGTACTTC; CDR3: CASSPLWAPTYEQYF
J: TRBJ1-1; V: TRBV7-9; size: few; D: .; length: 14; DNA: TGTGCCAGCAGCTTTAGCGCCCGAAACACTGAAGCTTTCTTT; CDR3: CASSFSARNTEAFF
J: TRBJ2-2; V: TRBV10-1; size: few; D: .; length: 15; DNA: TGCGCCAGCAGTCCCGGGACACCCCCAGCCGGGGAGCTGTTTTTT; CDR3: CASSPGTPPAGELFF
J: TRBJ2-5; V: TRBV11-2; size: few; D: TRBD2; length: 14; DNA: TGTGCCAGCAGCTTATCTCTAGCGGGTCAGACCCAGTACTTC; CDR3: CASSLSLAGQTQYF
J: TRBJ2-5; V: TRBV11-3; size: .; D: TRBD2; length: 15; DNA: TGTGCCAGCAGCTTAGGCGGGAGGGCCCGGGAGACCCAGTACTTC; CDR3: CASSLGGRARETQYF
J: TRBJ1-4; V: TRBV4-2; size: .; D: .; length: 15; DNA: TGTGCCAGCAGCCAAGATAGGACATCTAATGAAAAACTGTTTTTT; CDR3: CASSQDRTSNEKLFF
J: TRBJ2-3; V: TRBV2; size: .; D: .; length: 15; DNA: TGTGCCAGCGGGGTACATCCCTCTAGCACAGATACGCAGTATTTT; CDR3: CASGVHPSSTDTQYF
J: TRBJ2-2; V: TRBV29-1; size: .; D: .; length: 13; DNA: TGCAGCGTCCTCCTCATGAGCACCGGGGAGCTGTTTTTT; CDR3: CSVLLMSTGELFF